This note documents a single T cell receptor (beta chain) sequence. Which antigen it targets is not known. Per-nucleotide qualities are absent, and no much larger clonotype sits a single base away. Sequencing was carried out with an Illumina HiSeq 2500. Quantitative 5'-RACE with molecular barcodes was used to prepare TCR beta libraries. On the study's bioinformatics: A new computational method, built on a probabilistic model of VDJ rearrangement, was used to identify disease-linked TCR variants. The public reads were run again by TCRdb, first through fastp at Q25 and then through MiXCR, and only productive beta chains were kept. All rows with the same CDR3 protein become a single entry with the most common DNA and genes. TCRdb, not the authors, supplied the V and J calls. In this sample the table shows almost 400,000 distinct CDR3 sequences, 20% to 25% of which occur a single time. About 15% of the sample belongs to the ten largest clones.

The sample belongs to a study of CD8 T cells in ankylosing spondylitis (dated by TCRdb to the late 2010s). Regarding the study in general: To find TCR variants linked to disease, the study profiled T cell receptor beta repertoires in ankylosing spondylitis patients and healthy donors. The full study cohort comprised around 23 ankylosing spondylitis patients and around 100 healthy donors. Peripheral blood samples were taken, and synovial fluid was additionally collected from ankylosing spondylitis patients.

Reading from cysteine to phenylalanine, the CDR3 counts 15 amino acids. The retained sequence is limited to the CDR3, 45 bases, with the frame set at the first base. V lost 7 bases and J lost 5 bases; the stretch between them is 18 bases long. The germline V gene gives CDR1 as MNHNS and CDR2 as SASEGT. What the study reported, not specific to this receptor: In peripheral blood, the disease-linked clones were found at relatively low frequencies and had a CD8+ phenotype. Some of the motif variants had been reported before in the synovial fluid and blood of reactive arthritis patients, a finding that suggests common disease-initiation mechanisms. According to the report, matched synovial fluid samples from ankylosing spondylitis patients were significantly enriched for the disease-linked clones. A TCR beta motif of fewer than 10 highly homologous amino acid variants appeared characteristic of blood from ankylosing spondylitis patients.

This TCR derives from a male donor with ankylosing spondylitis. What was sequenced was blood, either unsorted or a sorted T cell fraction (not recorded which). The rearranged chain carries TRBV6-1 and TRBJ2-1, with a tentative D gene TRBD1 over 6 matching bases. The CDR3 protein sequence reads: CASTKRGWGNNEQFF. The nucleotide sequence reads as follows: TGTGCCAGCACCAAAAGGGGGTGGGGAAACAATGAGCAGTTCTTC.